This T cell receptor beta chain appears in the sequencing data of a study of control samples from healthy donors and cancer patients. Trimming at V came to 3 bases and at J to 3 bases, leaving 5 bases not matched to a gene. CDR3 length: 14 residues. Germline CDR1 and CDR2: MNHNS and SASEGT. Libraries were prepared by immunoSEQ multiplex PCR; TCRdb keeps only in-frame clonotypes and omits some of them. Among about 150,000 clones listed, around nine tenths were seen once. The sequencing sample was made of blood. This sequence was found in a man between 18 and 35 years old in good health. This chain uses TRBV6-1 with TRBJ2-7, with 7 positions matching TRBD1. The CDR3 DNA sequence: TGTGCCAGCAGTGAGTACAGGGGCCACTACGAGCAGTACTTC. This translates into CASSEYRGHYEQYF.